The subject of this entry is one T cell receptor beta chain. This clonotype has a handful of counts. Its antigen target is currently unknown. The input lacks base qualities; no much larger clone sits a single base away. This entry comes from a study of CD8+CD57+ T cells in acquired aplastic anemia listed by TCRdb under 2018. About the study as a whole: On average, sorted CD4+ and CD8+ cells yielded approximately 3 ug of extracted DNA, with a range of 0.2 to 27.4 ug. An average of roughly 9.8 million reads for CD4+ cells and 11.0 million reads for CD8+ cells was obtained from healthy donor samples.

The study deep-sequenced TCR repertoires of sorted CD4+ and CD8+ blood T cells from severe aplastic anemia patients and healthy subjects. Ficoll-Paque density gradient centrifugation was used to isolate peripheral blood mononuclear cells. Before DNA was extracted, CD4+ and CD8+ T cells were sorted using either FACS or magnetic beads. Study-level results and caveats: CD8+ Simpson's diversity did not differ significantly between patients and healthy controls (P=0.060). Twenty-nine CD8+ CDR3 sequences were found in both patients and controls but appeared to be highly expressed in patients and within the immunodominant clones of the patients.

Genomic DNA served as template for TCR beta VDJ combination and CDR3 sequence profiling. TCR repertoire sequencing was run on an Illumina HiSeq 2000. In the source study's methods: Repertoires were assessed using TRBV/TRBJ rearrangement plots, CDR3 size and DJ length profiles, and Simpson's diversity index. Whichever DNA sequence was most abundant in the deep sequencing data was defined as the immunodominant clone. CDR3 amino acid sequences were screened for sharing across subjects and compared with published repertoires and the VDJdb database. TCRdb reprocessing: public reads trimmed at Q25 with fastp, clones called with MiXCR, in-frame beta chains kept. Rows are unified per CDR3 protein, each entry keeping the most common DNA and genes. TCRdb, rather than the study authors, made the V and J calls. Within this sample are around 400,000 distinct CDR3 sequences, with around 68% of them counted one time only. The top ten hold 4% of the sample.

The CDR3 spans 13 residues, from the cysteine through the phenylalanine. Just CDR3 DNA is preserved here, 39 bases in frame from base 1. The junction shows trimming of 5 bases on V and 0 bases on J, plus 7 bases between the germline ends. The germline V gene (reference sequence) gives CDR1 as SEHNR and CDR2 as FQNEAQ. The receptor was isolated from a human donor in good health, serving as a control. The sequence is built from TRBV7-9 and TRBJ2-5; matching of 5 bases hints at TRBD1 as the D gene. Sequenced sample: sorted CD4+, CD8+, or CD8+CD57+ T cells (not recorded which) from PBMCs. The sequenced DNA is TGTGCCAGCAGCCTAGGGGACCAAGAGACCCAGTACTTC. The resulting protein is CASSLGDQETQYF.